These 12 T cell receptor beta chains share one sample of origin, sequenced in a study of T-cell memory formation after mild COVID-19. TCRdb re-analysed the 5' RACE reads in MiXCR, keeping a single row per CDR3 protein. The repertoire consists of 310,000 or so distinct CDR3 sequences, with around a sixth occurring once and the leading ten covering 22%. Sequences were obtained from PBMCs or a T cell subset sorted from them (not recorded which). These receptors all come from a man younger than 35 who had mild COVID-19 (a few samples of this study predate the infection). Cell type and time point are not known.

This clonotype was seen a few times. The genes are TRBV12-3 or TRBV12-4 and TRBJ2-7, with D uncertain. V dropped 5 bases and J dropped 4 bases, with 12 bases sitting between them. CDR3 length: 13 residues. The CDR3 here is CASSPTLRYEQYV. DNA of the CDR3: TGTGCCAGCAGTCCAACCCTCAGATACGAGCAGTACGTC.

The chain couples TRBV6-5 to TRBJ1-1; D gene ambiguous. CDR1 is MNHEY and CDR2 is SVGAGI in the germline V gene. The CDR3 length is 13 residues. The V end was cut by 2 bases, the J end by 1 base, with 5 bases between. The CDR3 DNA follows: TGTGCCAGCAGTTACCTCCAGAACACTGAAGCTTTCTTT. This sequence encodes CASSYLQNTEAFF.

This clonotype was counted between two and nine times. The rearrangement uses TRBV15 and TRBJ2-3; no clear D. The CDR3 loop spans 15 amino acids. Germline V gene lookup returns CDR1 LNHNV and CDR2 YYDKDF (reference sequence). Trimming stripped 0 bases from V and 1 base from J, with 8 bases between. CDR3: CATSRDPAGTDTQYF. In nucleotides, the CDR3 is TGTGCCACCAGCAGAGATCCCGCCGGCACAGATACGCAGTATTTT.

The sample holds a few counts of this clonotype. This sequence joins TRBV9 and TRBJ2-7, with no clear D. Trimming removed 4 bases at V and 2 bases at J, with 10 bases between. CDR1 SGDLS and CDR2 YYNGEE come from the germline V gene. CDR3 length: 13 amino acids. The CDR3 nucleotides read TGTGCCAGCAGCTACACTCCCACCTACGAGCAGTACTTC. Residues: CASSYTPTYEQYF.

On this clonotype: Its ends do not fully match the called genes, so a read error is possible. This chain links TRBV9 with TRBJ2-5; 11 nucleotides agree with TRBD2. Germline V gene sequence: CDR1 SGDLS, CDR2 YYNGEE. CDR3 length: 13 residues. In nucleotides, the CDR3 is TGTGCCAGTAGCGGGGGGGGTGTCCAGACCCAGTACTTC. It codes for CASSGGGVQTQYF.

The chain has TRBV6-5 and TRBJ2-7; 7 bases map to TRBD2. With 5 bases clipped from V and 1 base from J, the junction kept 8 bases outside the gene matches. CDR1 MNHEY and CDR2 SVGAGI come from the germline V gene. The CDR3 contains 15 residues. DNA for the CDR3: TGTGCCAGCAGTCCCAGCGGGACGGGATCCTACGAGCAGTACGTC. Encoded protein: CASSPSGTGSYEQYV.

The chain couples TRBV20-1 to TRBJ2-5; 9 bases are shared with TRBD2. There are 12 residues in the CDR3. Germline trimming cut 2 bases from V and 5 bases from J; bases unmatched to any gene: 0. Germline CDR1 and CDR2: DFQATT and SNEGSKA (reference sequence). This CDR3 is CSARLAGETQYF. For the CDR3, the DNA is TGCAGTGCTAGACTAGCGGGGGAGACCCAGTACTTC.

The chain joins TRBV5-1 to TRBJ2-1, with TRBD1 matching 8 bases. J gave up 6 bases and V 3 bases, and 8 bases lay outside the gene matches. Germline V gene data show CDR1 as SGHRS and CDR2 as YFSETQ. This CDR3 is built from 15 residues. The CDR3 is CASSSRTGSGNEQFF. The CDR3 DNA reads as TGCGCCAGCAGCTCCAGGACAGGGAGCGGCAATGAGCAGTTCTTC.

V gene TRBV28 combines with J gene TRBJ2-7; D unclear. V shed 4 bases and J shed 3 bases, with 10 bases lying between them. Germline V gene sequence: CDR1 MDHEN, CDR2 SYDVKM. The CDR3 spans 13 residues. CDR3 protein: CASSSSPVYEQYV. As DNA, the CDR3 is TGTGCCAGCAGTTCATCACCCGTCTACGAGCAGTACGTC.

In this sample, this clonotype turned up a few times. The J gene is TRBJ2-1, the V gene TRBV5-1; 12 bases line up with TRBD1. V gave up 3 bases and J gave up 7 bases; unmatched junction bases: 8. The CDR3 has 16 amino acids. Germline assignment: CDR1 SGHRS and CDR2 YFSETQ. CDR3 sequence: CASSSARDRGRNEQFF. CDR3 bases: TGCGCCAGCAGCTCTGCGAGGGACAGGGGGCGGAATGAGCAGTTCTTC.

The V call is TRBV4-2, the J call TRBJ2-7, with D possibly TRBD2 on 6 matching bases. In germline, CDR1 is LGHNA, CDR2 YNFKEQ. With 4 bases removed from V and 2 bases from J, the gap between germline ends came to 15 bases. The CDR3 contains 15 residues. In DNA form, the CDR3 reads TGTGCCAGCAGCCCCCGAGGAGGGGACCCCTACGAGCAGTACTTC. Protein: CASSPRGGDPYEQYF.

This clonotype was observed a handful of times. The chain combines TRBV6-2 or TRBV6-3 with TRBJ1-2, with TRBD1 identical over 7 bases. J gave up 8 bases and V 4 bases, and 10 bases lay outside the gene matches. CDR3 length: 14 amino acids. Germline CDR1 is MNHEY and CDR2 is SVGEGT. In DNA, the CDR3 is TGTGCCAGCAGTTCAATACGACAGGGTCGGGGCTACACCTTC. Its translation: CASSSIRQGRGYTF.